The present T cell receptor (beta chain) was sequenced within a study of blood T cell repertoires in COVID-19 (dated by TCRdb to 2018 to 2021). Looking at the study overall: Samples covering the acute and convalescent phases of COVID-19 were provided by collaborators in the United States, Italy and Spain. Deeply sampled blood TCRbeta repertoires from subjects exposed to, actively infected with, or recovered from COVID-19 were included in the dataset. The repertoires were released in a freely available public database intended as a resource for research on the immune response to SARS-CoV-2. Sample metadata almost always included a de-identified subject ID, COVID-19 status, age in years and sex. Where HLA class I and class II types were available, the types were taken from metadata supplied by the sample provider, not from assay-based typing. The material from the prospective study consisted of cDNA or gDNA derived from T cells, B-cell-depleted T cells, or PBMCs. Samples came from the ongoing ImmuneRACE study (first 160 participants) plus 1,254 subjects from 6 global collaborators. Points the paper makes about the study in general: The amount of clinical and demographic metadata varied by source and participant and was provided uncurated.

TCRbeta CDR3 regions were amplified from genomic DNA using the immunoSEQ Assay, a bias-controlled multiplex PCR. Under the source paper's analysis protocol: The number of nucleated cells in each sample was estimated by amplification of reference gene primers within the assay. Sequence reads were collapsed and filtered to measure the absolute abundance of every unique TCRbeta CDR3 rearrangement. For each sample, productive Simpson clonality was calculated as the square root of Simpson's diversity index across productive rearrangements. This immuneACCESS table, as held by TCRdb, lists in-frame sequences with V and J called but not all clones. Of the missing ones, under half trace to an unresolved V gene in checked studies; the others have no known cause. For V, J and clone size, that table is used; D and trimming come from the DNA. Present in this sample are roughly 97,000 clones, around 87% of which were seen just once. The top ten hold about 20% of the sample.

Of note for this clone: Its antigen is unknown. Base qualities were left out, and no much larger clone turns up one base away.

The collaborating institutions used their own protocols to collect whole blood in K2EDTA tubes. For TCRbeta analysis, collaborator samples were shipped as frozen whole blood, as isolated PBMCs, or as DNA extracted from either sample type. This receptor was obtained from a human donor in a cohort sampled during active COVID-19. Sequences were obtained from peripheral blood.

The CDR3 protein: CASSGRQGSWGNEQFF. The sequenced DNA is TGTGCCAGCAGTGGCCGACAGGGAAGTTGGGGCAATGAGCAGTTCTTC. Rearrangement joined TRBV2 to TRBJ2-1; TRBD1 aligns with 7 central bases. The CDR3, from cysteine to phenylalanine, totals 16 residues. The read is trimmed to its CDR3 DNA, 48 bases read in frame from base 1. CDR1 and CDR2, looked up from the germline V gene, are SNHLY and FYNNEI. After removal of 4 bases from V and 6 bases from J, the junction retains 12 bases not matched to a gene.